The TCR beta chain described here comes from a study of shared clonotypes between healthy human individuals. Turning to the study itself: Plates per donor: three CD4 naive, three CD4 memory, two CD8 naive, one CD8 memory.

Comments on this clone: What it binds is unknown.

Participating donors were healthy, HIV-negative adults free of recent acute infections or vaccinations. This table comes from immunoSEQ multiplex PCR, and its TCRdb copy is limited to in-frame clones, with some not included. The data contain 550,000 to 850,000 clones, about 74% of them seen just once; the ten biggest clones take up 1.7%. General study findings and limits: Sample collection involved blood only; tissue repertoires are likely different. Generally, naive subsets came out with larger estimated richness than memory subsets.

V lost 8 bases and J lost 0, with 17 bases in between. CDR1 is MNHNS and CDR2 is SASEGT in the germline V gene. This CDR3 spans 15 amino acids. This receptor was obtained from a woman aged 30 to 39 in good health. Sample: memory CD4+ T cells sorted from blood. Subset described: CD45RA-negative fraction. The chain recombines TRBV6-1 with TRBJ2-7, with D tentatively TRBD1 or TRBD2 (6 bases each). CDR3: CASWGAGSGSYEQYF. The CDR3 nucleotides are TGTGCCAGCTGGGGGGCGGGGTCGGGCTCCTACGAGCAGTACTTC.